This T cell receptor (beta chain) is drawn from a study of regulatory T cells in long-lasting Graves disease. Notes on the study in general: Limited sample numbers may have lowered accuracy. More public clonotypes were shared by persistent patients (about 3,000) than by new patients (roughly 930). Persistent-disease Graves' patients showed less TCR diversity than new cases.

The V gene lost 4 bases and the J gene lost 4 bases, with 5 bases spanning the gap. The germline V gene has CDR1 DFQATT and CDR2 SNEGSKA (reference sequence). The CDR3 consists of 11 residues. Construction of the TCR beta libraries employed iRepertoire HTBI primers in conjunction with Arm-PCR of CDR3 regions. A single record per CDR3 protein comes from TCRdb applying MiXCR to the multiplex PCR reads. Of roughly 380,000 distinct CDR3 sequences in the sample, approximately 16% were seen once. Time point noted: newly diagnosed GD, antithyroid drugs for less than 3 months. Construction of the TCR library relied on RNA isolated from PBMCs. This clonotype was counted ten times or more. The antigen is undetermined. These data also formed part of another study, on T cells in Graves' hyperthyroidism and ophthalmopathy. That source notes: Most clonotypes that expanded in the thyroid above 0.001 also showed up in blood.

The sequence came from a man aged 35 to 55 with Graves disease. The V call is TRBV20-1, the J call TRBJ2-1; D not certain. The starting material was peripheral blood mononuclear cells (PBMCs), obtained at new diagnosis, from a patient treated with antithyroid drugs. CDR3 nucleotide sequence: TGCAGTGCTACCCAATACAATGAGCAGTTCTTC. Its translation: CSATQYNEQFF.